The present T cell receptor beta chain was sequenced within a study of cytomegalovirus exposure and HLA in healthy donors. The PCR made use of 60 Vbeta and 13 Jbeta primers. Sequencing used immunoSEQ multiplex PCR; TCRdb keeps in-frame clones, though not all of them. Found here are about 220,000 clones, approximately 80% of them singletons; the top ten hold more than 0.6%. CDR1 and CDR2 (germline): SGHVS, FNYEAQ. The CDR3 runs 15 residues. V shed 5 bases and J 2 bases; nucleotides not matched to a gene: 4. Whole-study findings and limits: Later analysis showed TCR association rates varying by HLA locus, highest for DRB1 and lowest for HLA-C.

As concerns this clone: Its antigen is not identified.

The sequence derives from a boy aged 2 to 9 in good health and CMV-seronegative. Sample: PBMCs. The chain couples TRBV7-6 to TRBJ2-3; 10 positions agree with TRBD2. This CDR3 reads CASSRSGRSTDTQYF. CDR3 DNA: TGTGCCAGCAGCCGTAGCGGGAGGTCCACAGATACGCAGTATTTT.